This T cell receptor beta chain was profiled in a study of T cell responses to AZD1222 COVID-19 vaccine. Libraries were prepared by immunoSEQ multiplex PCR; TCRdb keeps only in-frame clonotypes and omits some of them. The table shows 100,000 to 110,000 clones, with 87% occurring only once. The origin of this receptor is an adult in good health. The starting material was peripheral blood, obtained on day 0 of MenACWY control vaccination.

The DNA for the CDR3 is TGTGCCTGGACCCTCGCTGGGGCCAACGTCCTGACTTTC. Residues: CAWTLAGANVLTF. The chain combines TRBV30 with TRBJ2-6; D not resolved. The CDR3 loop spans 13 amino acids. Trimming cost V 4 bases and J 2 bases, with 6 bases left between them. Germline V gene sequence: CDR1 GTSNPN, CDR2 SVGIG (reference sequence).